Listed below are T cell receptor beta chains from one sample, sequenced in a study of control samples from healthy donors and cancer patients. Profiling relied on immunoSEQ multiplex PCR, and the TCRdb table lists in-frame clones only, not all of them. The data contain some 150,000 clones, more than 85% of them singletons. The sequenced sample was blood. All receptors derive from a man in his thirties or forties in good health. Each CDR3 is given with its conserved first and last residue. A D gene is named only where the DNA matches it firmly. Clone size is stated in some rows and not others, as once, few, many or a class when expanded.

cdr3_nt: TGCGCCAGCAGTCCGACAGGGGGCTACGAGCAGTACTTC
cdr3_aa: CASSPTGGYEQYF
j_call: TRBJ2-7
d_call: TRBD1
clone_size: -
v_call: TRBV10-2

cdr3_nt: TGTGCCAGCAGTGCACTGACCCTAAATTCACCCCTCCACTTT
cdr3_aa: CASSALTLNSPLHF
j_call: TRBJ1-6
d_call: -
clone_size: -
v_call: TRBV25-1

cdr3_nt: TGTGCCAGCAGCTTAAGGGCCGGGACAGGCAATGAGCAGTTCTTC
cdr3_aa: CASSLRAGTGNEQFF
j_call: TRBJ2-1
d_call: TRBD1
clone_size: -
v_call: TRBV7-3

cdr3_nt: TGCGCCAGCCGACACAACAGGGGGCAGGGGAACACTGAAGCTTTCTTT
cdr3_aa: CASRHNRGQGNTEAFF
j_call: TRBJ1-1
d_call: TRBD1
clone_size: -
v_call: TRBV4-1

cdr3_nt: TGTGCCAGCAGCCCGCCGGACAGACTCTATGGCTACACCTTC
cdr3_aa: CASSPPDRLYGYTF
j_call: TRBJ1-2
d_call: -
clone_size: -
v_call: TRBV5-4

cdr3_nt: TGTGCCAGCAGCCAAGGGGGTCCAGGCCTCCGAGGCTACACCTTC
cdr3_aa: CASSQGGPGLRGYTF
j_call: TRBJ1-2
d_call: -
clone_size: -
v_call: TRBV3-1/TRBV3-2

cdr3_nt: TGTGCCAGCAGTTTACGGGAATGGGGCTACACCTTC
cdr3_aa: CASSLREWGYTF
j_call: TRBJ1-2
d_call: -
clone_size: -
v_call: TRBV28

cdr3_nt: TGCGCCAGCAGCCCGGGACAGGTTAATCAGCCCCAGCATTTT
cdr3_aa: CASSPGQVNQPQHF
j_call: TRBJ1-5
d_call: TRBD1
clone_size: -
v_call: TRBV5-1

cdr3_nt: TGTGCCAGCTCACCGGACATAGGCGCTCTTGTGCAGTACTTC
cdr3_aa: CASSPDIGALVQYF
j_call: TRBJ2-7
d_call: -
clone_size: -
v_call: TRBV18

cdr3_nt: TGTGCCAGCAGCGAGGGACTAGCGTGGAACGAGCAGTACTTC
cdr3_aa: CASSEGLAWNEQYF
j_call: TRBJ2-7
d_call: TRBD2
clone_size: few
v_call: TRBV7-2

cdr3_nt: TGTGCCAGTAGTTGGGGACATCGGAGGGAAAAACTGTTTTTT
cdr3_aa: CASSWGHRREKLFF
j_call: TRBJ1-4
d_call: -
clone_size: -
v_call: TRBV19

cdr3_nt: TGCGCCAGCAGCTTGGCCGGGGCAGGGGCCGGAGAAAAACTGTTTTTT
cdr3_aa: CASSLAGAGAGEKLFF
j_call: TRBJ1-4
d_call: -
clone_size: -
v_call: TRBV5-1

cdr3_nt: TGTGCCAGCAGCTTATTCGTGGGCGTCACTAATGAAAAACTGTTTTTT
cdr3_aa: CASSLFVGVTNEKLFF
j_call: TRBJ1-4
d_call: -
clone_size: -
v_call: TRBV7-9

cdr3_nt: TGCGCCAGTGGGGGGCAGACGGAAAAACTGTTTTTT
cdr3_aa: CASGGQTEKLFF
j_call: TRBJ1-4
d_call: -
clone_size: -
v_call: TRBV5-1

cdr3_nt: TGTGCCAGCAGACCGGGACAGGGGGGAACCTACGAGCAGTACTTC
cdr3_aa: CASRPGQGGTYEQYF
j_call: TRBJ2-7
d_call: TRBD1
clone_size: -
v_call: TRBV27

cdr3_nt: TGTGCCAGTAGTATGCGGGAGACTAGTCATCCTTTGAACACCGGGGAGCTGTTTTTT
cdr3_aa: CASSMRETSHPLNTGELFF
j_call: TRBJ2-2
d_call: TRBD2
clone_size: -
v_call: TRBV19

cdr3_nt: TGTGCCAGCAGCCCCGGAGGATATGGCTACACCTTC
cdr3_aa: CASSPGGYGYTF
j_call: TRBJ1-2
d_call: -
clone_size: -
v_call: TRBV7-9

cdr3_nt: TGTGCCAGCAGCTTAACTGCCGGGACTAGCGGGGGGGCCACAGATACGCAGTATTTT
cdr3_aa: CASSLTAGTSGGATDTQYF
j_call: TRBJ2-3
d_call: TRBD2
clone_size: -
v_call: TRBV7-2

cdr3_nt: TGTGCCAGCAGCTACGGGACAGGGGGATACGCTTTCTTT
cdr3_aa: CASSYGTGGYAFF
j_call: TRBJ1-1
d_call: TRBD1
clone_size: -
v_call: TRBV5-6

cdr3_nt: TGTGCCAGCAGCCCCTCTAAGGAGAACTATGGCTACACCTTC
cdr3_aa: CASSPSKENYGYTF
j_call: TRBJ1-2
d_call: -
clone_size: -
v_call: TRBV7-3

cdr3_nt: TGTGCCAGCAGTTACTCCGATTACAGGGGGGACACTGAAGCTTTCTTT
cdr3_aa: CASSYSDYRGDTEAFF
j_call: TRBJ1-1
d_call: TRBD1
clone_size: -
v_call: TRBV6-6

cdr3_nt: TGTGCCAGCAGCTTACGGCGAGACAGCAATCAGCCCCAGCATTTT
cdr3_aa: CASSLRRDSNQPQHF
j_call: TRBJ1-5
d_call: -
clone_size: -
v_call: TRBV11-3

cdr3_nt: TGTGCCAGCAGCCTCTGGACAGGGGACAGAGGAATGAACACTGAAGCTTTCTTT
cdr3_aa: CASSLWTGDRGMNTEAFF
j_call: TRBJ1-1
d_call: TRBD1
clone_size: -
v_call: TRBV3-1/TRBV3-2

cdr3_nt: TGTGCCAGCTCACCCAGAGAGACACTGAACACTGAAGCTTTCTTT
cdr3_aa: CASSPRETLNTEAFF
j_call: TRBJ1-1
d_call: -
clone_size: -
v_call: TRBV18

cdr3_nt: TGTGCCAGCAGTCAAAGGGGGCAACACTACGAGCAGTACTTC
cdr3_aa: CASSQRGQHYEQYF
j_call: TRBJ2-7
d_call: TRBD1
clone_size: -
v_call: TRBV6-5

cdr3_nt: TGCGCCAGCAGCTCGACAGGGGGACGGGGCTACGAGCAGTACTTC
cdr3_aa: CASSSTGGRGYEQYF
j_call: TRBJ2-7
d_call: TRBD1
clone_size: -
v_call: TRBV5-1

cdr3_nt: TGTGCCAGCAGCCAGGGACAGGGGATGAGCGAGCAGTACTTC
cdr3_aa: CASSQGQGMSEQYF
j_call: TRBJ2-7
d_call: TRBD1
clone_size: -
v_call: TRBV5-8

cdr3_nt: TGTGCCAGCAGTTACTCGACACCCCAAACTGAAGCTTTCTTT
cdr3_aa: CASSYSTPQTEAFF
j_call: TRBJ1-1
d_call: -
clone_size: few
v_call: TRBV6-5

cdr3_nt: TGCGCCAGCAGCCACGATGACAGGCACGAGCAGTACTTC
cdr3_aa: CASSHDDRHEQYF
j_call: TRBJ2-7
d_call: -
clone_size: -
v_call: TRBV4-1

cdr3_nt: TGTGCCATCAGTGAGAGCGGGGGCCAGGCAGATACGCAGTATTTT
cdr3_aa: CAISESGGQADTQYF
j_call: TRBJ2-3
d_call: TRBD2
clone_size: once
v_call: TRBV10-3

cdr3_nt: TGCGCCAGCAACGAAGCGGGGGTCGTCACAGATACGCAGTATTTT
cdr3_aa: CASNEAGVVTDTQYF
j_call: TRBJ2-3
d_call: TRBD2
clone_size: few
v_call: TRBV5-1

cdr3_nt: TGTGCCAGCAGCTTGTGGGGGAGCTCTGGAAACACCATATATTTT
cdr3_aa: CASSLWGSSGNTIYF
j_call: TRBJ1-3
d_call: -
clone_size: -
v_call: TRBV5-4

cdr3_nt: TGTGCCAGCAGCGTAGATTGGGTAATGAACACTGAAGCTTTCTTT
cdr3_aa: CASSVDWVMNTEAFF
j_call: TRBJ1-1
d_call: -
clone_size: once
v_call: TRBV9

cdr3_nt: TGTGCCAGCAGCTTGGGCGTTGCTGAAGCTTTCTTT
cdr3_aa: CASSLGVAEAFF
j_call: TRBJ1-1
d_call: -
clone_size: -
v_call: TRBV11-2

cdr3_nt: TGTGCCAGTAGTATGAGGACAGGGTTTACAGATACGCAGTATTTT
cdr3_aa: CASSMRTGFTDTQYF
j_call: TRBJ2-3
d_call: TRBD1
clone_size: -
v_call: TRBV19

cdr3_nt: TGTGCCAGCAATAAAGACAGGGATACGCAGTATTTT
cdr3_aa: CASNKDRDTQYF
j_call: TRBJ2-3
d_call: -
clone_size: -
v_call: TRBV6-5

cdr3_nt: TGTGCCAGCAGCGTGATCACGATTGAAGCTTTCTTT
cdr3_aa: CASSVITIEAFF
j_call: TRBJ1-1
d_call: -
clone_size: -
v_call: TRBV9

cdr3_nt: TGTGCCAGCAGCCATAGGAGTCAAGAGACCCAGTACTTC
cdr3_aa: CASSHRSQETQYF
j_call: TRBJ2-5
d_call: -
clone_size: few
v_call: TRBV3-1/TRBV3-2

cdr3_nt: TGTGCCTGGAGCGATACTGTCAGTAATCAGCCCCAGCATTTT
cdr3_aa: CAWSDTVSNQPQHF
j_call: TRBJ1-5
d_call: -
clone_size: -
v_call: TRBV30

cdr3_nt: TGTGCCAGCAGTGAAGATCCAACAGGGGGCTCCTACAATGAGCAGTTCTTC
cdr3_aa: CASSEDPTGGSYNEQFF
j_call: TRBJ2-1
d_call: TRBD1
clone_size: -
v_call: TRBV2

cdr3_nt: TGTGCCAGTAGTCCGGGACAGGGGGTTCAGCCCCAGCATTTT
cdr3_aa: CASSPGQGVQPQHF
j_call: TRBJ1-5
d_call: TRBD1
clone_size: -
v_call: TRBV19

cdr3_nt: TGTGCCAGCAGCGCGGCCCAGGGATTGGCCCAGCATTTT
cdr3_aa: CASSAAQGLAQHF
j_call: TRBJ1-5
d_call: -
clone_size: few
v_call: TRBV7-3